One and the same sample provided the 18 T cell receptor beta chains below, sequenced in a study of regulatory T cells in long-lasting Graves disease. For TCR beta, libraries came from iRepertoire HTBI primers and Arm-PCR of CDR3 regions. In TCRdb, the multiplex PCR reads were re-called with MiXCR into one record per CDR3 protein. The profile shows under 250,000 distinct CDR3 sequences, roughly 21% of them singletons. As for time point: newly diagnosed GD, antithyroid drugs for less than 3 months. PBMC-derived RNA was used for the TCR library. This material consisted of peripheral blood mononuclear cells (PBMCs), taken at new diagnosis, from a patient treated with antithyroid drugs. The receptors come from a female donor with Graves disease.

This clonotype was observed at least ten times. V is TRBV6-2 or TRBV6-3 and J is TRBJ2-7, with D possibly TRBD1 on 6 matching bases. The CDR3 runs 13 residues. Trimming took off 5 bases at V and 7 bases at J, with 15 bases between the two ends. Per the germline V gene, CDR1 is MNHEY and CDR2 is SVGEGT. This CDR3 reads CASSEAYREEQYF. DNA of the CDR3: TGTGCCAGCAGTGAAGCGTACAGGGAAGAGCAGTACTTC.

The sample holds many counts of this clonotype. This chain uses TRBV7-9 with TRBJ2-2, with 10 bases aligning to TRBD1. V was pared by 5 bases and J by 6 bases, with 9 bases of the junction left unmatched. This CDR3 spans 16 amino acids. Germline CDR1 is SEHNR and CDR2 is FQNEAQ (reference sequence). The CDR3 loop reads CASSPWDRGLSGELFF. CDR3 coding DNA: TGTGCCAGCAGCCCCTGGGACAGGGGACTCTCCGGGGAGCTGTTTTTT.

The chain carries TRBV14 and TRBJ1-1, with a tentative D call TRBD1 (5 bases). The germline CDR1 and CDR2 sequences are SGHDN and FVKESK. Trimming removed 6 bases from V and 3 bases from J, with 14 bases in between. The CDR3 length is 14 residues. This CDR3 reads CASRADVGDTEAFF. The DNA of the CDR3 is TGTGCCAGCAGGGCAGACGTGGGGGACACTGAAGCTTTCTTT.

This clonotype appeared a few times. A read error likely explains this, since a far larger clone differs by one base. The chain joins TRBV6-2 or TRBV6-3 to TRBJ2-5; perhaps TRBD2 as D (5 bases). Germline CDR1 MNHEY, CDR2 SVGEGT. This CDR3 is 14 amino acids long. CDR3 protein: CASNPYRDRESQYF. The CDR3 nucleotides read TGTGCCAGCAACCCGTATCGGGATCGAGAGAGCCAGTACTTC.

This clonotype was recorded at least ten times. V usage is TRBV29-1 and J usage is TRBJ1-1; no firm D call. Between the trimmed V and J ends, which lost 3 bases and 0 bases, there was a span of 5 bases. Germline CDR1 and CDR2: SQVTM and ANQGSEA. This CDR3 is 12 amino acids long. The CDR3 region is CSVEKMNTEAFF. The CDR3, as DNA: TGCAGCGTTGAGAAGATGAACACTGAAGCTTTCTTT.

This clonotype was counted at least ten times. The rearrangement joins TRBV10-3 to TRBJ2-7; the match to TRBD2 covers 11 bases. The V gene's germline CDR1 is ENHRY and CDR2 SYGVKD. Trimming at V came to 6 bases and at J to 3 bases, leaving 1 base not matched to a gene. CDR3 length: 13 amino acids. CDR3 loop: CAIRGLADYEQYF. DNA for the CDR3: TGTGCCATCAGGGGACTAGCGGACTACGAGCAGTACTTC.

This clonotype came up a few times. This may stem from a read error, because a much larger clone lies one nucleotide away. V gene TRBV2 combines with J gene TRBJ1-2, with D possibly matching TRBD1 (6 bases). CDR1 and CDR2 (germline): SNHLY, FYNNEI. V lost 9 bases and J lost 3, with 20 bases in between. This CDR3 is 15 amino acids long. The CDR3 reads CASNNRGGPYYGYTF. CDR3 DNA: TGTGCCAGTAACAACCGGGGGGGCCCCTACTATGGCTACACCTTC.

This chain uses TRBV20-1 with TRBJ1-3, with TRBD1 matching over 7 bases. The CDR3 spans 15 residues. J was trimmed by 0 bases and V by 1 base; bases with no gene match: 3. CDR1 is DFQATT, CDR2 SNEGSKA, per germline (reference sequence). DNA for the CDR3: TGCAGTGCTAGAGGACAGGGTTACTCTGGAAACACCATATATTTT. This sequence encodes CSARGQGYSGNTIYF.

The chain couples TRBV9 to TRBJ2-2; 8 bases are a match to TRBD2. The CDR3 is 17 amino acids. Per the germline V gene, CDR1 is SGDLS and CDR2 is YYNGEE. V shed 4 bases and J 0 bases; nucleotides not matched to a gene: 8. CDR3 sequence: CASSYGLAGPNTGELFF. The CDR3 bases are TGTGCCAGCAGCTATGGACTAGCAGGACCGAACACCGGGGAGCTGTTTTTT.

The sample holds many counts of this clonotype. The V gene is TRBV3-1, the J gene TRBJ2-4; TRBD2 is a possible D gene (5 bases). Germline CDR1 is LGHDT and CDR2 is YNNKEL (reference sequence). The CDR3 consists of 12 residues. V lost 1 base to trimming and J lost 11 bases, with 9 bases between them. DNA of the CDR3: TGTGCCAGCAGCCAAGGGCCGGGATTTCAGTACTTC. As protein: CASSQGPGFQYF.

Regarding this clonotype: This could be a read error, since a much larger clone is one nucleotide away. The chain recombines TRBV3-1 with TRBJ2-5; perhaps TRBD2 as D (5 bases). The CDR3 is made up of 13 amino acids. The germline V gene has CDR1 LGHDT and CDR2 YNNKEL (reference sequence). The CDR3 DNA follows: TGTGCCAGCCGCCAAGCCGGGGTCGAGACCCAGTACTTC. This gives the protein CASRQAGVETQYF.

This clonotype was found a few times. The chain couples TRBV18 to TRBJ2-5; D unresolved. Trimming removed 0 bases at V and 2 bases at J, with 10 bases between. Per germline, CDR1 KGHSH and CDR2 LQKENI. This CDR3 comprises 15 residues. In DNA, the CDR3 is TGTGCCAGCTCACCACCGGTTTTCTATCAAGAGACCCAGTACTTC. Encoded protein: CASSPPVFYQETQYF.

There are many counts of this clonotype. The chain's CDR3 is CASSSLAGSYEQYF. The DNA for the CDR3 is TGTGCCAGCAGTTCCTTAGCGGGGTCCTACGAGCAGTACTTC. The chain links TRBV28 to TRBJ2-7, with 8 bases fitting TRBD2. Germline V gene sequence: CDR1 MDHEN, CDR2 SYDVKM. This CDR3 is built from 14 residues. V shed 4 bases, J shed 1 base, and the junction held 3 bases outside the gene matches.

This clonotype has a count of ten or more. The chain joins TRBV7-2 to TRBJ2-3; D may be TRBD2 (6 bases). The length of the CDR3 is 14 residues. V was trimmed by 6 bases and J by 2 bases, leaving 12 bases between them. The germline V gene has CDR1 SGHTA and CDR2 FQGNSA. Here the CDR3 DNA reads TGTGCCAGCAGGTTACGGGGGAACACAGATACGCAGTATTTT. Encoded protein: CASRLRGNTDTQYF.

The sample holds many counts of this clonotype. The rearrangement links TRBV7-6 to TRBJ2-1; 7 nucleotides agree with TRBD1. The V gene end was trimmed by 1 base and the J gene end by 6 bases; junction bases not matched to a gene: 9. The CDR3 has 16 residues. Germline V lookup: CDR1 SGHVS, CDR2 FNYEAQ. The CDR3 bases are TGTGCCAGCAGCTTAGAAGGGGGCGCTAGTTCCAATGAGCAGTTCTTC. It translates to CASSLEGGASSNEQFF.

This clonotype was recorded many times. V usage is TRBV20-1 and J usage is TRBJ2-7, with 9 positions matching TRBD1. CDR1 DFQATT and CDR2 SNEGSKA come from the germline V gene (reference sequence). V shed 2 bases and J 0 bases; nucleotides not matched to a gene: 5. This CDR3 region has 15 residues. CDR3 nucleotide sequence: TGCAGTGCTAGAAGGGGACAGGGACTCTCCTACGAGCAGTACTTC. This encodes CSARRGQGLSYEQYF.

V usage is TRBV5-6 and J usage is TRBJ2-4, with D possibly called TRBD1 or TRBD2 (5 bases each). The germline V and J ends were trimmed by 4 bases and 0 bases, with 11 bases remaining between them. CDR3 length: 15 amino acids. Germline V lookup: CDR1 SGHDT, CDR2 YYEEEE. For the CDR3, the DNA is TGTGCCAGCAGCGGGGCAGCGGAAGCCAAAAACATTCAGTACTTC. Translating gives CASSGAAEAKNIQYF.

The J gene is TRBJ2-5, the V gene TRBV4-2, with D possibly being TRBD1 (6 bases). Germline V gene lookup returns CDR1 LGHNA and CDR2 YNFKEQ. The CDR3 totals 15 residues. The V end lost 0 bases, the J end lost 5 bases, and 13 bases lay between the germline ends. CDR3 sequence reads: CASSQDRGSKETQYF. In nucleotides, the CDR3 is TGTGCCAGCAGCCAAGACAGGGGATCCAAGGAGACCCAGTACTTC.